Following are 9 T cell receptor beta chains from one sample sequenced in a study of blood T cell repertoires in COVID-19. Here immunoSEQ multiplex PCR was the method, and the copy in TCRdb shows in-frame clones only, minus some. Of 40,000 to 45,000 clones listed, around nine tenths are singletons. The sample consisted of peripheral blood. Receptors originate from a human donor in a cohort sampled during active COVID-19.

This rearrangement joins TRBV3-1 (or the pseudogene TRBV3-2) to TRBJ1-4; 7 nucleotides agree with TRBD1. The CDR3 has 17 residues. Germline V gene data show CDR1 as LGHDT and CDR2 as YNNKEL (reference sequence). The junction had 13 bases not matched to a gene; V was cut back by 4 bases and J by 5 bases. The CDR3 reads CASSLKQGRRGNEKLFF. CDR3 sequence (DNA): TGTGCCAGCAGCCTCAAACAGGGGAGGAGGGGGAATGAAAAACTGTTTTTT.

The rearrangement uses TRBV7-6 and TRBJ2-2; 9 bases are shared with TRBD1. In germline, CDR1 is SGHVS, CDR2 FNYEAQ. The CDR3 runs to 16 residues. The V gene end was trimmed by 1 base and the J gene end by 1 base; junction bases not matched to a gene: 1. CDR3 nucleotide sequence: TGTGCCAGCAGCTTAGGACAGGGGGTGAACACCGGGGAGCTGTTTTTT. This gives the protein CASSLGQGVNTGELFF.

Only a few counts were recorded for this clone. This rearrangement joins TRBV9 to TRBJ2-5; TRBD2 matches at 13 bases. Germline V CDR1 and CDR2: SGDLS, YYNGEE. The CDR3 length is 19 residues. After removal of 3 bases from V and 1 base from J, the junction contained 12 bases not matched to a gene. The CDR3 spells CASSGSPGLAGSRQETQYF. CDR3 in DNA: TGTGCCAGCAGCGGAAGCCCGGGACTAGCGGGATCTCGCCAAGAGACCCAGTACTTC.

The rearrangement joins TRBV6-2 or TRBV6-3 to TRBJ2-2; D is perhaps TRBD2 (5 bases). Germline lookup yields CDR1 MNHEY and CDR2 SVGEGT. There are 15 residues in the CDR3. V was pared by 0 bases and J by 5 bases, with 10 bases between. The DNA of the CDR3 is TGTGCCAGCAGTTACTCGCTCGGGGAAACCGGGGAGCTGTTTTTT. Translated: CASSYSLGETGELFF.

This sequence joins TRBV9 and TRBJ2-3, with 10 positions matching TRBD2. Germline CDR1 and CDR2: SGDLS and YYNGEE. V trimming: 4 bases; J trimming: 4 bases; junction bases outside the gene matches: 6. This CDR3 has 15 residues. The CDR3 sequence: CASSQSGGVSDTQYF. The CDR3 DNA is TGTGCCAGCAGCCAGAGCGGGGGGGTGTCAGATACGCAGTATTTT.

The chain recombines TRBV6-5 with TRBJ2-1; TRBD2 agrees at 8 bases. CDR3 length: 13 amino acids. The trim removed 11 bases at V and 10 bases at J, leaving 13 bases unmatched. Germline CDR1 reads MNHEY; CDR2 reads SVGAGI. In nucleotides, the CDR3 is TGTGCCTGCCGTCGGGGGGGGGCATTCGAGCAGTTCTTC. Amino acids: CACRRGGAFEQFF.

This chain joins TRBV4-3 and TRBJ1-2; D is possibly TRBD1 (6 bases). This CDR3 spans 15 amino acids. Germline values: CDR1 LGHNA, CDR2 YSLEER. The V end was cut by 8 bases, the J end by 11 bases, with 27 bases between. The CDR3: CASRLIGGANLEYTF. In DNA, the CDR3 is TGCGCCAGCCGGTTAATAGGGGGAGCCAATCTTGAGTACACCTTC.

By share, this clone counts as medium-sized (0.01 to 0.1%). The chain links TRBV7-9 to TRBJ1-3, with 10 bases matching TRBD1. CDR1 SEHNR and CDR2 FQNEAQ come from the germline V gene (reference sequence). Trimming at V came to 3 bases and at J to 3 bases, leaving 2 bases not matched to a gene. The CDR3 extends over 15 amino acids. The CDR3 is CASSFGQGDGNTIYF. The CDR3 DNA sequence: TGTGCCAGCAGCTTTGGACAGGGGGATGGAAACACCATATATTTT.

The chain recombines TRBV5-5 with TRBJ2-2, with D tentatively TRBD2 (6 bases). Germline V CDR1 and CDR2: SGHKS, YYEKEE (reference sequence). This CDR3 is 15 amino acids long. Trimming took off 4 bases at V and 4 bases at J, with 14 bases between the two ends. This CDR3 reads CASSPGDSPTGELFF. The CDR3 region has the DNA TGTGCCAGCAGCCCCGGGGACTCACCCACCGGGGAGCTGTTTTTT.